This T cell receptor (beta chain) is drawn from a study of blood T cells in healthy people across ages. Germline loops: CDR1 SGHVS, CDR2 FNYEAQ. V trimming: 5 bases; J trimming: 1 base; junction bases outside the gene matches: 12. The CDR3 has 17 amino acids. The use of a sample-barcoded 5' primer and a J-beta primer mix characterized a second PCR of about 6 to 12 cycles. The authors tagged each cDNA molecule using a template-switch adaptor with 12 random nucleotides. TCRdb itself ran the 5' RACE reads through MiXCR, one entry per CDR3 protein. The data show more than 650,000 distinct CDR3 sequences, 20% to 25% seen once.

The chain couples TRBV7-6 to TRBJ2-3, with 7 bases matching TRBD2. This clonotype originated in an older man in good health. The sequencing sample was made of blood. CDR3 region: CASSLLTGTTRTDTQYF. CDR3 nucleotide sequence: TGTGCCAGCAGCCTCCTGACCGGGACTACCCGCACAGATACGCAGTATTTT.